This T cell receptor beta chain was observed in a study of vaccination effects on CD4 cells after COVID-19. Study-level information: Samples collected post-vaccine were obtained a median of 72 days after the second dose. Study-wide points: Marked clonal contraction of both clone types appeared late after vaccination.

As for this clone: What it binds is not known.

Trimming at V came to 3 bases and at J to 2 bases, leaving 10 bases not matched to a gene. The CDR3 has 16 amino acids. Germline values: CDR1 DFQATT, CDR2 SNEGSKA (reference sequence). Antigen-specific CD4+ T cell clonotypes were called by their expansion after viral peptide-pool culture in ViraFEST. The culture ran for 9 to 11 days, and then CD4+ T cells were isolated. Participants received two doses of either the BNT162b2 or mRNA-1273 vaccine. After around 2 million PBMC were placed in each well, they were cultured with approximately 10 IU/ml IL-2 and roughly 10 ug/ml peptides. Assay: immunoSEQ multiplex PCR; the TCRdb copy retains only in-frame clones and omits some. The data hold about 48,000 clones, with about 70% observed a single time.

The chain is built from TRBV20-1 and TRBJ2-7; 10 positions agree with TRBD1. This sequence was found in a human donor who received a COVID-19 vaccine. Source: CD4+ T cells from PBMCs cultured with HCoV-OC43 spike peptides, taken after COVID-19 vaccination. Stated subset: HCoV-OC43 spike overlapping peptide pool stimulation. The DNA for the CDR3 is TGCAGTGCTAGTAGATTGGGACAGGGGTCTGCCTACGAGCAGTACTTC. Amino acids: CSASRLGQGSAYEQYF.